This TCR beta chain appears in the sequencing data of a study of T cell responses to AZD1222 COVID-19 vaccine. Method: immunoSEQ multiplex PCR; TCRdb's copy keeps in-frame clones and lacks some. The table has around 160,000 clones, about 91% seen once; the top ten hold about 4%. The CDR3 totals 13 residues. V lost 0 bases, J lost 6 bases, and 8 bases lay in between. Germline V gene sequence: CDR1 PRHDT, CDR2 FYEKMQ (reference sequence). The chain couples TRBV13 to TRBJ1-1; D perhaps matches TRBD1 (6 bases). The starting material was peripheral blood, obtained 28 days after the second AZD1222 dose. This TCR came from an adult who received the AZD1222 COVID-19 vaccine. This chain's CDR3 is CASSLGAGAEAFF. For the CDR3, the DNA is TGTGCCAGCAGCTTAGGGGCAGGGGCTGAAGCTTTCTTT.